The 3 T cell receptor beta chains presented below share a single source sample, sequenced in a study of blood T cell repertoires in COVID-19. Clones were read by immunoSEQ multiplex PCR, and TCRdb kept only the in-frame ones, dropping some. The sample consists of about 51,000 clones, around 88% of them appearing once. Sequences were obtained from peripheral blood. Receptors originate from a man between 60 and 75 years old with acute or convalescent COVID-19.

Here the CDR3 reads CASSRLAGSYNEQFF. For the CDR3, the DNA is TGCGCCAGCAGCCGACTAGCGGGGTCCTACAATGAGCAGTTCTTC. The chain employs TRBV4-1 and TRBJ2-1; TRBD2 matches at 11 bases. CDR3 length equals 15 residues. V dropped 4 bases and J dropped 1; count of bases not matched to a gene: 0. Germline CDR1 is MGHRA and CDR2 is YSYEKL.

This chain links TRBV3-1 (or the pseudogene TRBV3-2) with TRBJ2-7; D uncertain. Trimming removed 0 bases from V and 6 bases from J, with 6 bases in between. Germline V gene lookup returns CDR1 LGHDT and CDR2 YNNKEL (reference sequence). There are 12 residues in the CDR3. CDR3 region: CASSQDRVEQYF. CDR3 bases: TGTGCCAGCAGCCAAGATCGGGTCGAGCAGTACTTC.

The rearrangement uses TRBV2 and TRBJ1-1; TRBD1 aligns across 10 bases. CDR1 SNHLY and CDR2 FYNNEI come from the germline V gene. J lost 6 bases, V lost 5 bases, and 6 bases had no gene match. The CDR3 runs to 14 residues. CDR3 loop: CASSTRQGAPEAFF. The CDR3 DNA follows: TGTGCCAGCAGTACCCGACAGGGGGCCCCTGAAGCTTTCTTT.